This is a list of T cell receptor beta chains from one sample in a study of beta chain features in type 1 diabetes. Sequencing was performed with immunoSEQ multiplex PCR; in TCRdb, only in-frame clones are kept and a portion is missing. In the table there are 500,000 to 850,000 clones, more than 13% of which are singletons. Material: naive CD4+ T cells from blood. The receptors shown here come from a man aged 18 to 29 with type 1 diabetes. CDR3s leave out the opening cysteine and the closing phenylalanine or tryptophan. Fields, in order: V gene, J gene, CDR3 protein.

>TRBV28|TRBJ1-6
ASRYNSPLH
>TRBV9|TRBJ2-4
ASSVEITGPGAKNIQY
>TRBV4-1|TRBJ2-7
ASSQPPGGNEQY
>TRBV7-2|TRBJ2-7
ASSLSGTVNYEQY
>TRBV5-1|TRBJ2-7
ASGRGGDEQY
>TRBV30|TRBJ2-1
AWIRGGIYNEQF
>TRBV9|TRBJ1-1
ASSPRGATEGTEAF
>TRBV11-2|TRBJ2-3
ASSFDRGRDTDTQY
>TRBV7-9|TRBJ2-1
ASSLAPIVADEQF
>TRBV29-1|TRBJ1-1
SVGGTENTEAF
>TRBV9|TRBJ2-1
ASSVGLAGAPYNEQF
>TRBV5-4|TRBJ1-2
ASSSQGQTLYGYT
>TRBV7-8|TRBJ2-1
ASSPRYPSGEQF
>TRBV5-6|TRBJ1-5
ASSLGLYSNQPQH
>TRBV10-3|TRBJ2-1
AIFWTSGSSYNEQF
>TRBV4-2|TRBJ2-7
ASSQDLLASISYEQY
>TRBV6-6|TRBJ2-7
ASSSRTVSYEQY
>TRBV2|TRBJ2-1
ASSEEGLSYNEQF
>TRBV2|TRBJ2-5
ASIRDGEAQY
>TRBV2|TRBJ2-2
ASSDLVSTGELF
>TRBV6-6|TRBJ2-5
ASSYGLEKETQY
>TRBV18|TRBJ2-7
ASSPPSFYEQY
>TRBV18|TRBJ1-6
ASSPDRGPLH
>TRBV9|TRBJ2-5
ASSVGVTETQY
>TRBV7-2|TRBJ1-1
ASSAEQNTEAF
>TRBV23-1|TRBJ1-1
ASSQREAEAF
>TRBV7-9|TRBJ2-7
ASSPPGQGIYEQY
>TRBV15|TRBJ2-2
ATSRENTGELF
>TRBV2|TRBJ1-4
ASRRTELGEKLF
>TRBV6-5|TRBJ2-1
ASSSFGLHNEQF
>TRBV27|TRBJ2-7
ASSLFLGTEQY
>TRBV6-5|TRBJ2-1
ASSRGYNEQF
>TRBV6-6|TRBJ2-3
ASSRIGGTDTQY
>TRBV7-6|TRBJ2-5
ASSSTGTGTGETQY
>TRBV29-1|TRBJ2-5
SVTHSGVETQY
>TRBV5-1|TRBJ1-2
ASSLTGPGIYGYT
>TRBV7-2|TRBJ1-1
ASSRRSSRTEAF
>TRBV28|TRBJ1-6
ASSFGGAPLH
>TRBV7-2|TRBJ2-3
ASSRGQGPDTQY
>TRBV30|TRBJ1-3
AWSVSSGNTIY
>TRBV30|TRBJ2-1
AWRWAGAGSEQF
>TRBV18|TRBJ2-1
ASSPSSGPYNEQF
>TRBV6-5|TRBJ1-1
ASRMATEAF
>TRBV4-1|TRBJ2-5
ASSQDPTGAKETQY
>TRBV29-1|TRBJ2-5
SLSRGEETQY
>TRBV29-1|TRBJ2-2
SVKTGFNTGELF
>TRBV7-8|TRBJ2-7
ASSSTGPSYEQY
>TRBV9|TRBJ2-2
ASSVDLQDSGTGELF
>TRBV30|TRBJ1-1
AWIGSQPAYTEAF
>TRBV9|TRBJ1-1
ASSVDPRGNTEAF
>TRBV5-1|TRBJ2-1
ASSLSGRADNEQF
>TRBV5-1|TRBJ2-3
ASSLLEGTDTQY
>TRBV10-3|TRBJ2-5
AISDGSGRENQETQY